Listed below are T cell receptor beta chains from one sample, sequenced in a study of neurological immune-mediated disorders. TCRdb passed the 5' RACE reads through MiXCR, listing each CDR3 protein once. The data show 71,000 or so distinct CDR3 sequences, with roughly 15% seen just once and 4.5% to 5.5% held by the top ten. The material sequenced was PBMCs. These receptors all stem from a female donor with HTLV-1-associated myelopathy (HAM/TSP). CDR3s include the opening cysteine and the closing phenylalanine or tryptophan. D genes are given only for firm matches. Clone size, where shown, is once, few, many, or a class for clones that have expanded.

>16|NA|TRBJ2-6|TRBV5-1|TRBD1
TGCGCCAGCAGCGGGACAGGGCTCCCTGGAACCAACGTCCTGACTTTC
CASSGTGLPGTNVLTF
>14|many|TRBJ2-7|TRBV2|TRBD2
TGTGCCAGCAGCCCTGGGGGGGGACCCTACGAGCAGTACTTC
CASSPGGGPYEQYF
>15|many|TRBJ2-7|TRBV20-1|TRBD2
TGCAGTGCTAGACGAAGCGGGGGGGCCTTCTACGAGCAGTACTTC
CSARRSGGAFYEQYF
>15|NA|TRBJ1-1|TRBV14|NA
TGTGCCAGCAGCCAAACCGGGCGGATGAACACTGAAGCTTTCTTT
CASSQTGRMNTEAFF
>15|many|TRBJ1-2|TRBV20-1|NA
TGCAGTGCTAGAGATCTGGGGGGGCCTAACTATGGCTACACCTTC
CSARDLGGPNYGYTF
>14|many|TRBJ1-3|TRBV12-3/TRBV12-4|NA
TGTGCCACAACGGCAAGGGGCCCTGGAAACACCATATATTTT
CATTARGPGNTIYF
>16|many|TRBJ2-7|TRBV20-1|TRBD2
TGCAGTGCTAGAGATCGCGGGGGTAGCGGGAGATACGAGCAGTACTTC
CSARDRGGSGRYEQYF
>13|few|TRBJ1-1|TRBV18|NA
TGTGCCAGCGTAATTTCGGGGAACACTGAAGCTTTCTTT
CASVISGNTEAFF
>13|many|TRBJ2-3|TRBV3-1|NA
TGTGCCAGCAGCACCCATAGCACAGATACGCAGTATTTT
CASSTHSTDTQYF
>14|many|TRBJ1-1|TRBV6-5|NA
TGTGCCAGCAGCAAGGGGCAGACTTGGACTGAAGCTTTCTTT
CASSKGQTWTEAFF
>11|medium-sized|TRBJ1-1|TRBV12-3/TRBV12-4|TRBD1
TGTGCCAGTTACCGGGACAGTGAAGCTTTCTTT
CASYRDSEAFF
>12|many|TRBJ1-1|TRBV12-3/TRBV12-4|NA
TGTGCCAGCAGCCCCAGGGGACGTGAAGCTTTCTTT
CASSPRGREAFF
>14|many|TRBJ2-4|TRBV7-9|NA
TGTGCCAGCAGCTTAGAAGGGCTGGGCGTGGTTCAGTACTTC
CASSLEGLGVVQYF
>16|NA|TRBJ1-5|TRBV9|NA
TGTGCCAGCAGCTACGGGGGCCCGGGAAGCAATCAGCCCCAGAATTTT
CASSYGGPGSNQPQNF
>15|NA|TRBJ2-1|TRBV5-1|TRBD1
TGCGCCAGCAGCTTGGTACTGGGACAGAACAATGAGCAGTTCTTC
CASSLVLGQNNEQFF
>13|NA|TRBJ2-3|TRBV28|NA
TGTGCCAGCAGTCGGCCCCCCACAGATACGCAGTATTTT
CASSRPPTDTQYF
>17|many|TRBJ2-4|TRBV3-1|NA
TGTGCCAGCAGCCAAGGATCCGGGGTAGGAGCCAAAAACATTCAGTACTTC
CASSQGSGVGAKNIQYF
>17|many|TRBJ2-7|TRBV3-1|NA
TGTGCCAGCAGCCAAGATCAGGTATCAGGTGTCTCCCACGAGCAGTACTTC
CASSQDQVSGVSHEQYF
>17|many|TRBJ2-3|TRBV24-1|NA
TGTGCCACCAGTGGGAACCCGGCGAAGGAAAGCACAGATACGCAGTATTTT
CATSGNPAKESTDTQYF
>14|few|TRBJ1-1|TRBV10-3|NA
TGTGCCATCAGTGCAACACAGGGCGACACTGAAGCTTTCTTT
CAISATQGDTEAFF
>13|many|TRBJ2-5|TRBV5-1|TRBD1
TGCGCCAGCAGCCGCGAGGGGGCAGAGACCCAGTACTTC
CASSREGAETQYF
>15|many|TRBJ1-4|TRBV29-1|TRBD1
TGCAGCGTTAAGAACCGTGCGACAGGGAACGAAAAACTGTTTTTT
CSVKNRATGNEKLFF
>14|many|TRBJ1-5|TRBV20-1|NA
TGCAGTGCTTACAATGCAGATGGGCATCAGCCCCAGCATTTT
CSAYNADGHQPQHF
>12|NA|TRBJ2-7|TRBV7-2|NA
TGTGCCAGCAGCTGGGGACGGCCCAAGCAGTACTTC
CASSWGRPKQYF
>15|many|TRBJ2-2|TRBV5-1|TRBD1
TGCGCCAGCCATAGGGGGCTAACGAACACCGGGGAGCTGTTTTTT
CASHRGLTNTGELFF
>13|many|TRBJ1-1|TRBV28|NA
TGTGCCAGCAGTTTGACGCTGAACACTGAAGCTTTCTTT
CASSLTLNTEAFF
>12|many|TRBJ2-5|TRBV11-2|NA
TGTGCCAGCAGTACGGACGTACGAACCCAGTACTTC
CASSTDVRTQYF
>12|many|TRBJ2-7|TRBV6-5|NA
TGTGCCAGCAGTGGACAGAATTTCGAGCAGTACTTC
CASSGQNFEQYF
>15|many|TRBJ2-3|TRBV5-1|TRBD1
TGCGCCAGCAGCCTCGGACAGGGGACCACAGATACGCAGTATTTT
CASSLGQGTTDTQYF
>14|many|TRBJ1-3|TRBV4-1|NA
TGCGCCAGCAGTCACCTTTTAAGGGGAAACACCATATATTTT
CASSHLLRGNTIYF
>13|many|TRBJ2-5|TRBV5-1|NA
TGCGCCAGCAGCAAAACAGGCCAAGAGACCCAGTACTTC
CASSKTGQETQYF
>12|many|TRBJ2-5|TRBV10-3|NA
TGTGCCATCAGTGACTGGCAAGAGACCCAGTACTTC
CAISDWQETQYF
>14|many|TRBJ1-2|TRBV2|TRBD1
TGTGCCAGCAGCAAGACAGGGGAGACCTATGGCTACACCTTC
CASSKTGETYGYTF
>12|many|TRBJ1-1|TRBV5-1|NA
TGCGCCAGCAGCTTAACAGGGTCTGAAGCTTTCTTT
CASSLTGSEAFF
>16|few|TRBJ2-4|TRBV20-1|TRBD2
TGCAGTGCTAGAGATTACCTAGCGGGGGGGAAAAACATTCAGTACTTC
CSARDYLAGGKNIQYF
>14|many|TRBJ1-2|TRBV27|NA
TGTGCCAGCAGCTTGGGACGGAGGAACTATGGCTACACCTTC
CASSLGRRNYGYTF
>15|many|TRBJ2-7|TRBV20-1|TRBD2
TGCAGTGCTCCCCAAATAGCGGGCAACTCCTACGAGCAGTACTTC
CSAPQIAGNSYEQYF
>15|many|TRBJ2-5|TRBV20-1|TRBD1
TGCAGTGCTAGAGTATCGAACAGGGGGCGAGAGACCCAGTACTTC
CSARVSNRGRETQYF
>13|many|TRBJ2-3|TRBV14|NA
TGTGCCAGCGCTACTAGTGGCGCAGATACGCAGTATTTT
CASATSGADTQYF
>16|many|TRBJ2-1|TRBV15|TRBD2
TGTGCCACCAGCTCTGCCGGGGGGGCGGGGTACAATGAGCAGTTCTTC
CATSSAGGAGYNEQFF
>12|many|TRBJ2-1|TRBV5-6|NA
TGTGCCAGCAGCCACCGAGGGGCGACCGAGTTCTTC
CASSHRGATEFF
>13|many|TRBJ1-2|TRBV20-1|NA
TGCAGTGCTAGATTCGCTCCCGCGGAGGGCTACACCTTC
CSARFAPAEGYTF
>16|few|TRBJ2-3|TRBV15|NA
TGTGCCACCAGCCGGTTCATGCAGGCCGGCACAGATACGCAGTATTTT
CATSRFMQAGTDTQYF
>15|few|TRBJ1-2|TRBV19|NA
TGTGCCAGTAGTCCAAGGGTTATAAGGAGCTATGGCTACACCTTC
CASSPRVIRSYGYTF
>16|few|TRBJ2-1|TRBV4-3|NA
TGCGCCAGCAGCCAAGATCATCGACAGCCTTTCAATGAGCAGTTCTTC
CASSQDHRQPFNEQFF
>16|many|TRBJ1-2|TRBV20-1|NA
TGCAGTGCTAAATCGGGTTTGGGAAGGGGCTCCTATGGCTACACCTTC
CSAKSGLGRGSYGYTF
>15|many|TRBJ2-3|TRBV7-2|NA
TGTGCCAGCAGCTTAATCGAAGCGGGCACAGATACGCAGTATTTT
CASSLIEAGTDTQYF
>16|many|TRBJ2-1|TRBV4-2|TRBD2
TGTGCCAGCAGCCTCGCCGGGACTAGCGGATACAATGAGCAGTTCTTC
CASSLAGTSGYNEQFF
>15|many|TRBJ2-3|TRBV5-1|NA
TGCGCCAGCAGGGGGGACCCCTCCGTGGCGGATACGCAGTATTTT
CASRGDPSVADTQYF
>14|many|TRBJ2-5|TRBV10-3|NA
TGTGCCATCAGCCGGGACAAACTCCAAGAGACCCAGTACTTC
CAISRDKLQETQYF
>15|many|TRBJ2-5|TRBV5-1|NA
TGCGCCAGCAGCGTGACAGCCTTCGCCCAAGAGACCCAGTACTTC
CASSVTAFAQETQYF
>14|many|TRBJ1-5|TRBV9|NA
TGTGCCAGCAGCGTTTCCCCGAGTGAATTGACCCAGCATTTT
CASSVSPSELTQHF
>18|many|TRBJ1-6|TRBV28|NA
TGTGCCAGCAGTCCCCACCCGGGCAGGGTGGACCTCAATTCACCCCTCCACTTT
CASSPHPGRVDLNSPLHF
>14|many|TRBJ2-7|TRBV7-8|TRBD2
TGTGCCAGCAGCTTTAGCGGGGGGGCCAACGAGCAGTACTTC
CASSFSGGANEQYF
>17|many|TRBJ2-3|TRBV20-1|NA
TGCAGTGCTAGAGATCCCACTGCGGCGACTACCACAGATACGCAGTATTTT
CSARDPTAATTTDTQYF
>19|few|TRBJ2-6|TRBV5-1|NA
TGCGCCAGCAGCTACCTAAGGGGAATCCCAAGCTCTGGGGCCAACGTCCTGACTTTC
CASSYLRGIPSSGANVLTF
>12|many|TRBJ2-3|TRBV12-3/TRBV12-4|NA
TGTGCCAGCAGCCTTCCTGCAGATACGCAGTATTTT
CASSLPADTQYF
>15|NA|TRBJ2-2|TRBV5-1|TRBD1
TGCGCCAGCAGCACCGGACAGGGGGACACCGGGGAGCTGTTTTTT
CASSTGQGDTGELFF
>15|many|TRBJ2-3|TRBV7-2|NA
TGTGCCAGCAGCTTAAGGAGCGGGCCCACAGATACGCAGTATTTT
CASSLRSGPTDTQYF
>14|many|TRBJ1-2|TRBV5-4|NA
TGTGCCAGCAGCTTGCGGGAAGTCGACAGGAGGCGCACCTTC
CASSLREVDRRRTF